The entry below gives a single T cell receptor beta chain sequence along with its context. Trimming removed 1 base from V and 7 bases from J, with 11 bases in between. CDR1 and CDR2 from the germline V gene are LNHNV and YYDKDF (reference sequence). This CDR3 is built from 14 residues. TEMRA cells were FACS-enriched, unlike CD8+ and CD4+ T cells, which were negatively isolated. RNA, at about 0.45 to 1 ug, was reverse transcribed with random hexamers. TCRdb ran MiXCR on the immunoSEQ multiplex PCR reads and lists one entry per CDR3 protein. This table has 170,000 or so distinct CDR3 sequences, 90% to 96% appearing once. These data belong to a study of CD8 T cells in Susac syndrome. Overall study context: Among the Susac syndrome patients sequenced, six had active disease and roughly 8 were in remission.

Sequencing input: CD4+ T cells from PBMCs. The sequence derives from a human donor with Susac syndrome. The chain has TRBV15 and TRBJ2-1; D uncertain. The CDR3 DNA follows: TGTGCCACCAGCAGAGTAACTGTGGGTAATGAGCAGTTCTTC. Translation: CATSRVTVGNEQFF.